These T cell receptor beta chains were read from a single sample in a study of preoperative IRX-2 immunotherapy in early breast cancer. This table comes from immunoSEQ multiplex PCR, and its TCRdb copy is limited to in-frame clones, with some not included. This table holds around 62,000 clones, around 94% found once. Specimen collection occurred from a patient treated with IRX-2 immunotherapy. Every receptor here comes from a human donor with breast cancer. Both conserved end residues are part of each CDR3. A D gene is named only where the DNA matches it firmly. Size tells how often a clone was seen (once, few, many) or the class of an expanded clone, and some rows leave it out.

V gene,D gene,J gene,clone size,CDR3 protein,CDR3 DNA
TRBV6-5,TRBD2,TRBJ2-3,-,CASSVSGTSTDTQYF,TGTGCCAGCAGTGTTAGCGGGACTAGCACAGATACGCAGTATTTT
TRBV19,-,TRBJ1-5,-,CASSTRTAQHF,TGTGCCAGTAGTACCCGTACGGCCCAGCATTTT
TRBV7-3,-,TRBJ2-3,-,CASSLMSGSTDTQYF,TGTGCCAGCAGCTTAATGTCAGGAAGCACAGATACGCAGTATTTT
TRBV15,-,TRBJ2-7,-,CATSRDPRSRGLSYEQYF,TGTGCCACCAGCAGAGATCCGAGATCGCGGGGCCTCTCCTACGAGCAGTACTTC
TRBV4-2,TRBD1,TRBJ1-5,-,CASSLRGIQPQHF,TGTGCCAGCAGCCTCAGGGGGATTCAGCCCCAGCATTTT
TRBV4-2,-,TRBJ2-7,-,CASSQDAGPNEQYF,TGTGCCAGCAGCCAAGACGCGGGGCCGAACGAGCAGTACTTC
TRBV18,-,TRBJ2-2,-,CASSLRQRHFTGELFF,TGTGCCAGCTCACTTAGACAGAGACATTTCACCGGGGAGCTGTTTTTT
TRBV5-1,-,TRBJ2-5,once,CASSLGQTQETQYF,TGCGCCAGCAGCCTCGGACAGACGCAAGAGACCCAGTACTTC
TRBV7-8,TRBD1,TRBJ1-4,-,CASSLDRDRRNEKLFF,TGTGCCAGCAGCTTAGATAGGGACAGGAGGAATGAAAAACTGTTTTTT
TRBV11-3,-,TRBJ1-1,-,CASSPEAGKETEAFF,TGTGCCAGCAGCCCCGAGGCAGGGAAGGAGACTGAAGCTTTCTTT
TRBV7-2,-,TRBJ2-3,once,CASSLVADLTTDTQYF,TGTGCCAGCAGCTTAGTCGCGGACCTAACCACAGATACGCAGTATTTT
TRBV4-2,TRBD1,TRBJ2-3,-,CASSLYPGQGTDTQYF,TGTGCCAGCAGCCTTTACCCGGGACAGGGAACAGATACGCAGTATTTT
TRBV9,TRBD2,TRBJ2-3,-,CASGRGLAEDTQYF,TGTGCCAGCGGGCGTGGGCTAGCGGAAGATACGCAGTATTTT
TRBV7-2,TRBD2,TRBJ2-3,-,CASGLGLATDTQYF,TGTGCCAGCGGTCTGGGACTAGCGACCGATACGCAGTATTTT
TRBV7-9,TRBD1,TRBJ2-1,-,CASSSGQAAPGNEQFF,TGTGCCAGCAGCTCGGGACAGGCCGCCCCGGGGAATGAGCAGTTCTTC
TRBV5-1,-,TRBJ1-4,-,CASSLEGSPGNEKLFF,TGCGCCAGCAGCTTGGAAGGCTCCCCGGGTAATGAAAAACTGTTTTTT
TRBV19,-,TRBJ2-3,-,CASKADSPSRTDTQYF,TGTGCCAGTAAGGCCGACAGCCCTTCACGCACAGATACGCAGTATTTT
TRBV27,-,TRBJ1-1,-,CASSPIGVNTEAFF,TGTGCCAGCAGTCCCATAGGGGTGAACACTGAAGCTTTCTTT
TRBV7-6,TRBD1,TRBJ2-2,-,CASSLFFGDRGLTGELFF,TGTGCCAGCAGCTTATTTTTCGGGGACAGGGGTCTTACCGGGGAGCTGTTTTTT
TRBV7-2,-,TRBJ2-7,-,CASSHTRNEQYF,TGTGCCAGCAGCCATACTAGGAACGAGCAGTACTTC